The 9 T cell receptor beta chains given below trace back to one sample, sequenced in a study of radiotherapy plus CTLA-4 blockade in lung cancer (dated by TCRdb to between 2018 and 2020). Libraries came from the immunoSEQ multiplex PCR assay. Imported from immuneACCESS, the table was reduced by TCRdb to in-frame sequences with V and J called. These copies leave out some clones; in studies compared against another copy, an unresolved V gene accounts for under half, and the cause of the remainder is not known. Within this sample are roughly 78,000 clones, with 78% of them counted one time only. Less than 7.5% of the sample is in the top ten clones. The sequencing used peripheral blood, collected from a patient treated with radiotherapy plus ipilimumab. The receptors were gathered from a human donor with non-small cell lung cancer who had a complete response to radiotherapy plus ipilimumab.

The CDR3: CASSPDLRGLSGYTF. The CDR3 coding sequence is TGTGCCAGCAGTCCGGACCTCCGGGGGCTAAGTGGCTACACCTTC. This rearrangement joins TRBV28 to TRBJ1-2; weak D call: TRBD1 (6 bases). V was shortened by 5 bases and J by 7 bases, with 20 bases between the two germline ends. CDR1 MDHEN and CDR2 SYDVKM come from the germline V gene. The CDR3 consists of 15 residues.

The chain links TRBV7-2 to TRBJ2-1, with TRBD2 identical over 7 bases. V gave up 6 bases and J gave up 6 bases; unmatched junction bases: 8. This CDR3 comprises 14 residues. From germline, CDR1 is SGHTA and CDR2 FQGNSA. CDR3 sequence (DNA): TGTGCCAGCAGTCCCGTGGGGGGGAGCAATGAGCAGTTCTTC. Translated: CASSPVGGSNEQFF.

The CDR3 protein is CASSLLGALGYTF. CDR3 DNA: TGTGCCAGCAGTTTATTGGGGGCGCTCGGCTACACCTTC. The chain recombines TRBV28 with TRBJ1-2; possible D gene TRBD1, 6 bases. V lost 1 base and J 8 bases, leaving 11 bases between the germline ends. The CDR3 length is 13 residues. CDR1 is MDHEN, CDR2 SYDVKM, per germline.

This chain joins TRBV9 and TRBJ1-3; D is unresolved. The CDR3 is 14 residues long. V lost 4 bases to trimming and J lost 0 bases, with 8 bases between them. Germline CDR1 and CDR2: SGDLS and YYNGEE. DNA of the CDR3: TGTGCCAGCAGCAAGATAAGCTCTGGAAACACCATATATTTT. It translates to CASSKISSGNTIYF.

The J gene is TRBJ2-1, the V gene TRBV25-1; 8 bases fit TRBD2. The ends lost 5 bases at V and 9 bases at J; junction bases unmatched: 9. CDR1 is MGHDK and CDR2 is SYGVNS in the germline V gene. The length of the CDR3 is 14 residues. CDR3 coding DNA: TGTGCCAGCAGTATCTTAGGCGCGGGAGGTGAGCAGTTCTTC. Translation gives CASSILGAGGEQFF.

The chain combines TRBV7-9 with TRBJ2-3; D is unclear. Germline V gene lookup returns CDR1 SEHNR and CDR2 FQNEAQ (reference sequence). Trimming stripped 3 bases from V and 4 bases from J, with 5 bases between. The CDR3 covers 12 residues. The CDR3 DNA follows: TGTGCCAGCAGCTTGTCGTCAGATACGCAGTATTTT. Translating gives CASSLSSDTQYF. Based on the CDR3 plus reference TRBV7-9 and TRBJ2-3, the full variable domain is DTGVSQNPRHKITKRGQNVTFRCDPISEHNRLYWYRQTLGQGPEFLTYFQNEAQLEKSRLLSDRFSAERPKGSFSTLEIQRTEQGDSAMYLCASSLSSDTQYFGPGTRLTVL.

The chain carries TRBV11-2 and TRBJ2-7, with TRBD2 matching over 7 bases. V trimming: 6 bases; J trimming: 3 bases; junction bases outside the gene matches: 2. The length of the CDR3 is 12 residues. Looked up from germline, CDR1 is SGHAT and CDR2 is FQNNGV. The CDR3 is CASSPGGYEQYV. The CDR3 DNA reads as TGTGCCAGCAGTCCGGGGGGCTACGAGCAGTACGTC.

The chain carries TRBV30 and TRBJ2-2, with D unresolved. CDR1 GTSNPN and CDR2 SVGIG come from the germline V gene (reference sequence). V was shortened by 2 bases and J by 4 bases, with 11 bases between the two germline ends. The CDR3 is made up of 14 amino acids. The CDR3 is CAWSPPGRTGELFF. CDR3 DNA sequence: TGTGCCTGGAGTCCTCCCGGGCGCACCGGGGAGCTGTTTTTT.

In this sample, this clone turned up once. The chain is built from TRBV30 and TRBJ2-2; 10 bases are a match to TRBD2. CDR3 size: 16 residues. Unmatched junction bases numbered 7, after V lost 0 bases and J lost 6 bases. Germline CDR1 reads GTSNPN; CDR2 reads SVGIG (reference sequence). The DNA for the CDR3 is TGTGCCTGGAGTGTGGGGTCTAGCGGGAGTTCCGGGGAGCTGTTTTTT. As protein: CAWSVGSSGSSGELFF.